This TCR beta chain was recorded in a study of blood T cell repertoires in COVID-19 (dated by TCRdb to the early 2020s). Notes on the research overall: Samples from collaborators originated in the United States, Italy and Spain and spanned both the acute and convalescent phases of COVID-19. The prospective study material was composed of cDNA or gDNA derived from T cells, B-cell-depleted T cells, or PBMCs. Deeply sampled blood TCRbeta repertoires from subjects exposed to, actively infected with, or recovered from COVID-19 were included in the dataset. A freely available public database, intended as a resource for researchers studying the immune response to SARS-CoV-2, is where the repertoires were released. The samples were drawn from the first 160 participants of the ongoing ImmuneRACE study and from under 1,500 subjects provided by 6 global collaborators. Nearly every sample came with metadata listing a de-identified subject ID, COVID-19 status, age in years and sex. HLA class I and class II types, where available, came from metadata supplied by the sample provider rather than from assay-based typing.

CDR1 and CDR2, per the germline V gene (reference sequence), are SGHNT and YYREEE. The CDR3 sequence holds 14 residues, the cysteine and phenylalanine included. Solely the CDR3 DNA is kept, with 42 bases framed from the first base. The germline ends are 14 bases apart after V is trimmed by 4 bases and J by 9 bases. Whole blood was collected in K2EDTA tubes by collaborating institutions according to the institutions' own protocols. For TCRbeta analysis, collaborators shipped samples as frozen whole blood, isolated PBMCs, or DNA extracted from either of those sample types. The paper's findings and limits, for the study overall: The quantity of clinical and demographic metadata differed by source and by participant and was supplied without curation.

TCRbeta CDR3 regions were amplified from genomic DNA by means of the immunoSEQ Assay, a bias-controlled multiplex PCR. In the source study's methods: Nucleated cell counts per sample were estimated from amplification of reference gene primers within the assay. To quantify the absolute abundance of each unique TCRbeta CDR3 rearrangement, sequence reads were collapsed and filtered. For each sample, productive Simpson clonality was calculated as the square root of Simpson's diversity index over productive rearrangements. TCRdb carries this immuneACCESS record with in-frame sequences only. Its versions omit some clonotypes, under half of them owing to an unresolved V gene in the studies checked, with the rest unexplained. The DNA was the basis for D and trimming; V, J and clone size are from that table. The sample table contains 180,000 or so clones; only one count was recorded for roughly nine tenths of them. Around 6.5% of the sample belongs to the ten largest clones.

To note about this clone: The specificity of this receptor is unknown. No quality values exist for individual bases; no much larger clone is one base distant.

Sequenced sample: peripheral blood. This receptor was obtained from a woman older than 75 in a cohort sampled during active or convalescent COVID-19. The V gene is TRBV5-4 and the J gene is TRBJ1-6; TRBD1 is possibly the D segment (5 matching bases). The sequenced DNA: TGTGCCAGCAGCCAGCAGGGACTGAGTTCACCCCTCCACTTT. Translation gives CASSQQGLSSPLHF.